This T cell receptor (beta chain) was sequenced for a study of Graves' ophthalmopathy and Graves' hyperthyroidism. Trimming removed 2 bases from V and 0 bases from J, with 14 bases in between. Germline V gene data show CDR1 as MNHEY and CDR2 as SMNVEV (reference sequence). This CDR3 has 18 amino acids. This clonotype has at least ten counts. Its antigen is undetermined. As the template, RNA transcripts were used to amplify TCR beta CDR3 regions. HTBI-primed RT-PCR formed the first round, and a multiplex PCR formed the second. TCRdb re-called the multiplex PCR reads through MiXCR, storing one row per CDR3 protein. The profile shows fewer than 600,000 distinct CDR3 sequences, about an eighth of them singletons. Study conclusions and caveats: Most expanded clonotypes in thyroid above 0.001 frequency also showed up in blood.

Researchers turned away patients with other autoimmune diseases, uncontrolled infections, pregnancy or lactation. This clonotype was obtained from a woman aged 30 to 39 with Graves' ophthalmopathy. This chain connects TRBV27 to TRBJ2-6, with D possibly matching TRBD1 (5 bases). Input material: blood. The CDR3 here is CASSLTQGAYSGANVLTF. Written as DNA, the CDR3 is TGTGCCAGCAGTTTAACGCAGGGTGCCTACTCTGGGGCCAACGTCCTGACTTTC. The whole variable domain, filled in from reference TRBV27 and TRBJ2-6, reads EAQVTQNPRYLITVTGKKLTVTCSQNMNHEYMSWYRQDPGLGLRQIYYSMNVEVTDKGDVPEGYKVSRKEKRNFPLILESPSPNQTSLYFCASSLTQGAYSGANVLTFGAGSRLTVL.